These 13 T cell receptor beta chains originate from one sample sequenced in a study of regulatory T cells in long-lasting Graves disease. Time point described: newly diagnosed GD, antithyroid drugs for less than 3 months. Scientists built the TCR library using RNA that was extracted from PBMCs. To make TCR beta libraries, researchers used iRepertoire HTBI primers and Arm-PCR of CDR3 regions. TCRdb re-derived calls from the multiplex PCR reads in MiXCR, one entry per CDR3 protein. The sample yields 300,000 to 400,000 distinct CDR3 sequences, 16% seen once. These data also featured in a second study, about T cells in Graves' hyperthyroidism and ophthalmopathy.

The material sequenced was peripheral blood mononuclear cells (PBMCs), taken at new diagnosis, from a patient treated with antithyroid drugs. These receptors came from a middle-aged man with Graves disease.

This clonotype was picked up a small number of times. This rearrangement joins TRBV5-1 to TRBJ1-2, with a weak D call TRBD1 (5 bases). CDR1 is SGHRS and CDR2 is YFSETQ in the germline V gene. V lost 7 bases and J lost 3, with 13 bases in between. This CDR3 has 13 residues. CDR3 amino acids: CASRQSSDYGYTF. In DNA form, the CDR3 reads TGCGCCAGCCGACAGAGCTCCGACTATGGCTACACCTTC.

This sequence joins TRBV2 and TRBJ2-1; 8 bases align to TRBD1. The CDR3 totals 13 residues. Germline values: CDR1 SNHLY, CDR2 FYNNEI. With 10 bases clipped from V and 4 bases from J, the junction kept 6 bases outside the gene matches. CDR3 region: CATPGGAYNEQFF. The CDR3 nucleotides read TGTGCCACCCCAGGGGGCGCTTACAATGAGCAGTTCTTC.

This clonotype was seen only a few times. This chain joins TRBV24-1 and TRBJ2-1; D perhaps matches TRBD1 (6 bases). Germline CDR1 is KGHDR and CDR2 is SFDVKD. V lost 3 bases and J 4 bases, leaving 15 bases between the germline ends. CDR3 length equals 16 residues. CDR3 nucleotides: TGTGCCACCAGTGATCCGGGACAACCGGGATACAATGAGCAGTTCTTC. Its protein product is CATSDPGQPGYNEQFF.

Many counts were recorded for this clonotype. This chain links TRBV18 with TRBJ1-1; tentative D call: TRBD1 (5 bases). Germline loops: CDR1 KGHSH, CDR2 LQKENI. The CDR3 extends over 15 amino acids. V was shortened by 0 bases and J by 1 base, with 9 bases between the two germline ends. The CDR3 DNA sequence: TGTGCCAGCTCACCACCTGGGCAGGGGAACACTGAAGCTTTCTTT. This translates into CASSPPGQGNTEAFF. The complete variable domain, with remaining parts taken from reference TRBV18 and TRBJ1-1, reads NAGVMQNPRHLVRRRGQEARLRCSPMKGHSHVYWYRQLPEEGLKFMVYLQKENIIDESGMPKERFSAEFPKEGPSILRIQQVVRGDSAAYFCASSPPGQGNTEAFFGQGTRLTVV.

With regard to this clonotype: This may come from a read error, since a much larger clone is one base off. The V gene is TRBV28, the J gene TRBJ2-3; 8 bases are shared with TRBD2. The germline V gene has CDR1 MDHEN and CDR2 SYDVKM. The CDR3 runs 13 residues. The CDR3 spells CASRSAGGETKYF. CDR3 nucleotide sequence: TGTGCCAGCCGTAGCGCGGGGGGAGAGACCAAGTACTTC.

This clonotype was seen a few times. The chain employs TRBV6-2 or TRBV6-3 and TRBJ1-5; D gene ambiguous. The CDR3 totals 15 residues. Germline V gene sequence: CDR1 MNHEY, CDR2 SVGEGT. V was shortened by 6 bases and J by 3 bases, with 15 bases between the two germline ends. CDR3 coding DNA: TGTGCCAGCAGCGCCCCTTGGCTAATCAATCAGCCCCAGCATTTT. Amino acids: CASSAPWLINQPQHF.

This clonotype was counted many times. J is TRBJ2-7 and V is TRBV30; D remains unclear. Germline V gene sequence: CDR1 GTSNPN, CDR2 SVGIG (reference sequence). The length of the CDR3 is 13 residues. With 0 bases removed from V and 6 bases from J, the gap between germline ends came to 12 bases. This chain's CDR3 is CAWSVSSGVEQYF. The DNA for the CDR3 is TGTGCCTGGAGTGTAAGTTCTGGGGTCGAGCAGTACTTC.

This clonotype was detected only a few times. V is TRBV4-1 and J is TRBJ2-1; D call uncertain. CDR1 is MGHRA, CDR2 YSYEKL, per germline. The CDR3 runs 12 residues. Deletions cut 0 bases from V and 8 bases from J, with 5 bases between. The CDR3 region is CASSQDSHEQFF. The CDR3 DNA sequence: TGCGCCAGCAGCCAAGATAGTCATGAGCAGTTCTTC.

This chain uses TRBV7-9 with TRBJ2-3; D not certain. This CDR3 comprises 12 residues. The germline V gene has CDR1 SEHNR and CDR2 FQNEAQ (reference sequence). Trimming left V 5 bases short and J 3 bases short, with 6 bases between. CDR3 bases: TGTGCCAGCAGCCCTCAGACAGATACGCAGTATTTT. Its translation is CASSPQTDTQYF.

This clonotype was seen ten or more times. The chain has TRBV28 and TRBJ2-6; no clear D. Trimming took 4 bases from V and 0 from J, leaving 10 bases between them. Germline lookup yields CDR1 MDHEN and CDR2 SYDVKM. The CDR3 is 16 amino acids. Here the CDR3 reads CASSSPGSSGANVLTF. CDR3 bases: TGTGCCAGCAGTTCCCCGGGCAGCTCTGGGGCCAACGTCCTGACTTTC.

This clonotype was seen repeatedly, ten times or more. This sequence joins TRBV7-9 and TRBJ2-3; D gene ambiguous. The CDR3 spans 14 residues. The V gene's germline CDR1 is SEHNR and CDR2 FQNEAQ (reference sequence). V was cut by 5 bases and J by 1 base, with 10 bases left in between. The CDR3 sequence: CASSTLVGTDTQYF. The CDR3 DNA is TGTGCCAGCAGCACACTGGTGGGCACAGATACGCAGTATTTT.

This clonotype was seen more than once but under ten times. The chain's CDR3 is CASSEYRRYGYTF. In DNA, the CDR3 is TGTGCCAGCAGTGAATACAGAAGATATGGCTACACCTTC. This chain joins TRBV2 and TRBJ1-2, with unresolved D. Trimming removed 2 bases from V and 5 bases from J, with 9 bases in between. The V gene's germline CDR1 is SNHLY and CDR2 FYNNEI. This CDR3 contains 13 residues. Full variable domain (remainder filled in from reference TRBV2 and TRBJ1-2): EPEVTQTPSHQVTQMGQEVILRCVPISNHLYFYWYRQILGQKVEFLVSFYNNEISEKSEIFDDQFSVERPDGSNFTLKIRSTKLEDSAMYFCASSEYRRYGYTFGSGTRLTVV.

The sample holds many counts of this clonotype. The CDR3 DNA is TGTGCCAGCAGCGTAGCAGGGCTAGAGACCCAGTACTTC. This sequence encodes CASSVAGLETQYF. The V gene is TRBV9, the J gene TRBJ2-5; maybe TRBD1 (5 bases). V lost 0 bases, J lost 4 bases, and 7 bases lay in between. CDR1 and CDR2 from the germline V gene are SGDLS and YYNGEE. The CDR3 length is 13 residues.